Following are 7 T cell receptor beta chains from one sample sequenced in a study of blood T cells in healthy people across ages. A second 7 to 11 cycle PCR used barcoded and J-beta primers. In TCRdb, the 5' RACE reads were re-called with MiXCR into one record per CDR3 protein. The sample holds 1.5 million or so distinct CDR3 sequences, 42% seen once. Sequenced material: blood. The receptors were gathered from a woman aged 18-29 years in good health.

This clonotype was seen more than once but under ten times. The chain joins TRBV7-9 to TRBJ1-2, with TRBD1 identical over 7 bases. The V gene's germline CDR1 is SEHNR and CDR2 FQNEAQ (reference sequence). The CDR3 is made up of 14 amino acids. The V and J ends lost 7 bases and 2 bases, in that order; junction bases with no gene match: 7. The CDR3 sequence is CASTSGQNNYGYTF. Written as DNA, the CDR3 is TGTGCCAGCACCTCGGGACAGAACAACTATGGCTACACCTTC.

This clonotype appeared once. The J gene is TRBJ2-1, the V gene TRBV3-1, with TRBD2 matching over 8 bases. With V trimmed by 0 bases and J by 0 bases, 1 base remained unmatched. The CDR3 is 16 residues long. The germline CDR1 and CDR2 sequences are LGHDT and YNNKEL (reference sequence). CDR3: CASSQEGLVSYNEQFF. As DNA, the CDR3 is TGTGCCAGCAGCCAAGAGGGACTAGTCTCCTACAATGAGCAGTTCTTC.

This clonotype occurred a few times. The chain recombines TRBV11-2 with TRBJ2-3; no firm D call. Trimming stripped 0 bases from V and 2 bases from J, with 15 bases between. In germline, CDR1 is SGHAT, CDR2 FQNNGV. This CDR3 has 17 residues. CDR3 loop: CASSLDTQDLYTDTQYF. CDR3 coding DNA: TGTGCCAGCAGCTTAGACACCCAGGATTTGTACACAGATACGCAGTATTTT.

This chain uses TRBV6-6 with TRBJ2-1; 8 positions match TRBD2. This CDR3 contains 15 residues. V lost 6 bases and J lost 8; bases outside the gene matches: 12. The germline gives CDR1 MNHNY, CDR2 SVGAGI (reference sequence). The CDR3 spells CASRPPSGRGDEQFF. CDR3 nucleotide sequence: TGTGCCAGCAGACCTCCTAGCGGGCGGGGCGATGAGCAGTTCTTC.

This clonotype was counted once. V gene TRBV7-9 combines with J gene TRBJ1-5, with 9 bases identical to TRBD1. With 3 bases clipped from V and 2 bases from J, the junction kept 8 bases outside the gene matches. The CDR3 consists of 17 residues. Germline CDR1 reads SEHNR; CDR2 reads FQNEAQ (reference sequence). The CDR3 reads CASSFGQGNGGNQPQHF. Written as DNA, the CDR3 is TGTGCCAGCAGCTTCGGACAGGGGAACGGGGGCAATCAGCCCCAGCATTTT.

V usage is TRBV9 and J usage is TRBJ2-5; D may correspond to TRBD1 or TRBD2 (5 bases each). V was trimmed by 3 bases and J by 11 bases, leaving 20 bases between them. CDR1 and CDR2 from the germline V gene are SGDLS and YYNGEE. The CDR3 consists of 14 residues. CDR3 coding DNA: TGTGCCAGCAGCGCTGACAGTATTCGGGGTGAGCAGTACTTC. Translating gives CASSADSIRGEQYF.

This chain uses TRBV20-1 with TRBJ1-1, with unresolved D. This CDR3 is built from 13 residues. Germline V gene sequence: CDR1 DFQATT, CDR2 SNEGSKA (reference sequence). Deletions cut 0 bases from V and 8 bases from J, with 13 bases between. In DNA, the CDR3 is TGCAGTGCTAGAGATGCAGGACTGGAGGAAGCTTTCTTT. The encoded protein is CSARDAGLEEAFF.